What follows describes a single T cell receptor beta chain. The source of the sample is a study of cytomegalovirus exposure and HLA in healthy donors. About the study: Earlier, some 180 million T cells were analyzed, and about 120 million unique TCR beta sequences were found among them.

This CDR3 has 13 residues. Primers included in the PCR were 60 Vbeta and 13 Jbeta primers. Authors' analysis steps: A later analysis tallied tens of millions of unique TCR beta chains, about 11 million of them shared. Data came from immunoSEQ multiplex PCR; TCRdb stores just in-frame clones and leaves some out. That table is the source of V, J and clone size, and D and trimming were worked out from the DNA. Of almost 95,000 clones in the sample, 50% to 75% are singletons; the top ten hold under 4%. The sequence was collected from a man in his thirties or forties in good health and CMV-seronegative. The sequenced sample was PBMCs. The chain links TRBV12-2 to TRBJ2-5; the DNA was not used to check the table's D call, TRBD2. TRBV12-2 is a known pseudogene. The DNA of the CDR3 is TGTGCAAGTCGCTTAGGACTCCAAGAGACCCAGTACTTC. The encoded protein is CASRLGLQETQYF.